Below, 17 T cell receptor beta chains from the same sample are listed, as sequenced in a study of vaccination and CD4 T cells after COVID-19. Treatment specified: approximately nine-day PBMC culture with coronavirus spike peptide pools or control peptides (ViraFEST assay). Researchers used the Oncomine TCR Beta short-read assay to sequence DNA from cultured CD4+ T cells. TCRdb recomputed calls from the PCR reads with MiXCR, one row per CDR3 protein. The table has under 25,000 distinct CDR3 sequences, about 50% seen once. No antigen is known for these receptors. The specimen sequenced was cultured CD4+ T cells from blood. Receptor source: a human donor with COVID-19.

This clonotype was found a few times. V is TRBV20-1 and J is TRBJ1-5; D uncertain. This CDR3 is 14 amino acids long. Between the trimmed V and J ends, which lost 8 bases and 4 bases, there was a span of 18 bases. In germline, CDR1 is DFQATT, CDR2 SNEGSKA (reference sequence). The CDR3 region is CSSLSGSQNQPQHF. CDR3 coding DNA: TGCAGTTCGTTGAGCGGGTCGCAGAATCAGCCCCAGCATTTT.

J is TRBJ2-3 and V is TRBV4-1; tentatively, D is TRBD2 (6 bases). The CDR3 has 14 residues. Germline V gives CDR1 MGHRA, CDR2 YSYEKL. The V and J ends lost 3 bases and 1 base respectively, with 8 bases between them. CDR3 sequence (DNA): TGCGCCAGCAGCCAGGAGGGTGGCACAGATACGCAGTATTTT. Translated: CASSQEGGTDTQYF.

This clonotype appeared a few times. The V call is TRBV11-2, the J call TRBJ1-2; D gene uncertain. V was pared by 2 bases and J by 2 bases, with 12 bases between. Germline V gene sequence: CDR1 SGHAT, CDR2 FQNNGV. The CDR3 is 15 residues long. Written as DNA, the CDR3 is TGTGCCAGCAGCTTACAGGCGGGGTACAACTATGGCTACACCTTC. The encoded protein is CASSLQAGYNYGYTF.

The CDR3 sequence is CASSLDQPGGGTDTQYF. DNA for the CDR3: TGTGCCAGCAGCTTAGACCAGCCGGGGGGGGGCACAGATACGCAGTATTTT. The gene calls are TRBV7-2 and TRBJ2-3, with 8 bases that match TRBD2. The CDR3 has 17 amino acids. The trim removed 1 base at V and 1 base at J, leaving 7 bases unmatched. Per germline, CDR1 SGHTA and CDR2 FQGNSA.

The chain combines TRBV7-9 with TRBJ1-6; D not certain. Trimming took off 3 bases at V and 5 bases at J, with 8 bases between the two ends. Germline assignment: CDR1 SEHNR and CDR2 FQNEAQ (reference sequence). The CDR3 is made up of 14 amino acids. The CDR3 loop is CASSFGTDNSPLHF. The CDR3 region has the DNA TGTGCCAGCAGCTTCGGCACAGATAATTCACCCCTCCACTTT.

The sample holds a few counts of this clonotype. V and J are TRBV7-2 and TRBJ1-2; weak D call: TRBD1 (6 bases). The CDR3 runs to 14 residues. Germline assignment: CDR1 SGHTA and CDR2 FQGNSA. V was cut by 3 bases and J by 7 bases, with 15 bases left in between. The CDR3 region has the DNA TGTGCCAGCAGCTTGTCCGGGGGCGGGGGTGGCTACACCTTC. The encoded protein is CASSLSGGGGGYTF. The variable domain in full, completed from reference TRBV7-2 and TRBJ1-2, reads GAGVSQSPSNKVTEKGKDVELRCDPISGHTALYWYRQSLGQGLEFLIYFQGNSAPDKSGLPSDRFSAERTGGSVSTLTIQRTQQEDSAVYLCASSLSGGGGGYTFGSGTRLTVV.

This chain connects TRBV11-3 to TRBJ1-3; D ambiguous. This CDR3 comprises 15 residues. The V gene's germline CDR1 is SGHNT and CDR2 YENEEA. With 0 bases removed from V and 0 bases from J, the gap between germline ends came to 6 bases. CDR3 sequence (DNA): TGTGCCAGCAGCTTAGACAGGATCTCTGGAAACACCATATATTTT. Amino acid sequence: CASSLDRISGNTIYF.

This chain uses TRBV24-1 with TRBJ2-3; the match to TRBD1 covers 7 bases. In germline, CDR1 is KGHDR, CDR2 SFDVKD. The junction had 9 bases not matched to a gene; V was cut back by 4 bases and J by 15 bases. The CDR3 has 12 amino acids. The CDR3 region is CATSDTQDRQYF. In DNA form, the CDR3 reads TGTGCCACCAGTGACACACAGGACAGGCAATATTTT.

The rearrangement joins TRBV10-3 to TRBJ1-5, with 8 bases fitting TRBD1. The length of the CDR3 is 15 residues. J lost 5 bases, V lost 4 bases, and 7 bases had no gene match. CDR1 is ENHRY and CDR2 is SYGVKD in the germline V gene. Here the CDR3 DNA reads TGTGCCATCAGTGGGGACAGGCGGGGGCATCAGCCCCAGCATTTT. Translated, it gives CAISGDRRGHQPQHF.

The genes are TRBV6-1 and TRBJ1-6; weak D call: TRBD1 (5 bases). Germline assignment: CDR1 MNHNS and CDR2 SASEGT. CDR3 length equals 14 residues. V lost 6 bases, J lost 5 bases, and 11 bases lay in between. In DNA form, the CDR3 reads TGTGCCAGCAGGGGACGATTGGATAATTCACCCCTCCACTTT. It encodes CASRGRLDNSPLHF.

V usage is TRBV12-3 or TRBV12-4 and J usage is TRBJ2-5; D remains ambiguous. This CDR3 has 12 residues. V shed 6 bases and J shed 5 bases, with 10 bases lying between them. The CDR3 coding sequence is TGTGCCAGCAGCCCCGTACGTGAGACCCAGTACTTC. It encodes CASSPVRETQYF.

J is TRBJ2-3 and V is TRBV11-3; 8 nucleotides align to TRBD2. In germline, CDR1 is SGHNT, CDR2 YENEEA. CDR3 length equals 16 residues. V lost 1 base, J lost 0 bases, and 3 bases stayed unmatched. The CDR3 sequence is CASSLGQRESTDTQYF. The CDR3 DNA is TGTGCCAGCAGCTTAGGCCAGCGGGAGAGCACAGATACGCAGTATTTT.

The V gene is TRBV5-4, the J gene TRBJ1-2, with 9 nucleotides matching TRBD1. Unmatched junction bases numbered 2, after V lost 4 bases and J lost 4 bases. The CDR3 extends over 13 amino acids. The germline gives CDR1 SGHNT, CDR2 YYREEE (reference sequence). The CDR3 is CASSPDRGYGYTF. The DNA for the CDR3 is TGTGCCAGCAGCCCGGACAGGGGCTATGGCTACACCTTC.

This clonotype was observed a handful of times. The chain combines TRBV28 with TRBJ1-5; D is undetermined. Trimming shortened V by 7 bases and J by 4 bases, and 11 bases separated the two germline ends. CDR3 length: 13 residues. Germline CDR1 reads MDHEN; CDR2 reads SYDVKM. The CDR3 DNA sequence: TGTGCCAGCATCGGCCAACGGAATCAGCCCCAGCATTTT. Translated, it gives CASIGQRNQPQHF.

This clonotype came up a few times. The chain is built from TRBV20-1 and TRBJ2-5, with D maybe TRBD1 (6 bases). The ends were cut back, 8 bases at V and 5 bases at J, with 18 bases in the middle. Germline values: CDR1 DFQATT, CDR2 SNEGSKA (reference sequence). The CDR3 has 13 amino acids. As DNA, the CDR3 is TGCAGTTCCAATCCCACCCAGGGGGAGACCCAGTACTTC. Translated, it gives CSSNPTQGETQYF.

The chain recombines TRBV5-1 with TRBJ1-6; possible D gene TRBD1, 5 bases. The CDR3 has 14 residues. The germline CDR1 and CDR2 sequences are SGHRS and YFSETQ. Trimming took off 4 bases at V and 9 bases at J, with 14 bases between the two ends. CDR3: CASSIGGGGSPLHF. DNA of the CDR3: TGCGCCAGCAGCATTGGGGGGGGTGGTTCACCCCTCCACTTT.

This clonotype was recorded a few times. The rearrangement uses TRBV25-1 and TRBJ2-2; TRBD2 matches 7 bases. Germline loops: CDR1 MGHDK, CDR2 SYGVNS. This CDR3 has 16 amino acids. Trimming took 2 bases from V and 4 from J; bases not matched to a gene: 7. The CDR3, as DNA: TGTGCCAGCAGTGAAAGGGGCAGGGAGGGCACCGGGGAGCTGTTTTTT. As protein: CASSERGREGTGELFF.